This TCR beta chain comes out of a study of T cells after yellow fever vaccination. General study findings and limits: Post-booster repertoires again held most primary-vaccination clones (roughly 95% CD4, just under 90% CD8).

TCRdb re-called the 5' RACE reads with MiXCR, one entry per CDR3 protein. The sample has some 560,000 distinct CDR3 sequences, less than 20% seen once. CDR1 and CDR2 (germline): LGHDT, YNNKEL (reference sequence). Losses at the gene ends were 1 base for V and 7 bases for J; bases not matched to a gene: 16. The CDR3 totals 17 residues. The table lists this clonotype with a few counts. Its target is not known. The specimen was PBMCs, collected 15 days after the yellow fever booster vaccination. V usage is TRBV3-1 and J usage is TRBJ2-7, with 7 bases matching TRBD1. The source is a man between 25 and 39 years old who received the YFV17D yellow fever vaccine. The CDR3 DNA is TGTGCCAGCAGCCAAGTTTTATCCGGGACAGACTTTTCTGAGCAGTACTTC. It codes for CASSQVLSGTDFSEQYF.